These T cell receptor beta chains were read from a single sample in a study of blood T cell repertoires in COVID-19. Clones were sequenced by immunoSEQ multiplex PCR, and TCRdb holds only the in-frame ones, with some missing. The sample shows around 300,000 clones, roughly 88% of them seen only once. The source material was PBMCs or T cells enriched from blood (not recorded which). Source of these receptors: a woman aged 25-40 years who had recovered from COVID-19. Each CDR3 is given without its conserved first and last residue. A clone size is listed for some rows: how often the clone was seen (once, few, many), or a class if it is expanded.

j_call,v_call,clone_size,cdr3_aa
TRBJ1-2,TRBV5-6,-,ASSLVNLGQILRGYT
TRBJ2-3,TRBV2,few,ASTPGGVGTDTQY
TRBJ1-5,TRBV19,-,ASIITGTGAPYSNQPQH
TRBJ2-2,TRBV27,-,ASSRGAVTGELF
TRBJ2-7,TRBV19,-,ASTNRESDEQY
TRBJ1-6,TRBV28,-,ATGEQIGSPLH
TRBJ2-3,TRBV7-2,-,ASSQGGAGVTDTQY
TRBJ2-5,TRBV7-9,-,ASSLIAGGQETQY
TRBJ2-2,TRBV7-3,-,ASSSRTGPTGELF
TRBJ1-5,TRBV2,few,ASSLEDNQPQH
TRBJ1-1,TRBV5-4,few,ASSGHGQSTEAF
TRBJ2-1,TRBV6-2/TRBV6-3,-,ASSPVGGGYNEQF
TRBJ1-5,TRBV28,few,ASSPGQGYRNQPQH
TRBJ2-5,TRBV7-6,-,ASSVLRGMRETQY
TRBJ1-1,TRBV27,-,ASTRTGMNTEAF
TRBJ2-4,TRBV4-1,-,ASSHIIAGATSYIQY
TRBJ2-7,TRBV27,-,ASSLVGLAGGSSSYEQY
TRBJ1-2,TRBV28,once,ASSFQLTVYGYT
TRBJ1-1,TRBV7-8,-,ASSLAQNTEAF
TRBJ2-3,TRBV7-3,-,ASSPIAGGRADTQY